This T cell receptor beta chain was captured by sequencing in a study of regulatory T cells in long-lasting Graves disease. Study-level findings and limits: Persistent Graves' patients showed less TCR diversity than newly diagnosed ones.

Time point described: newly diagnosed GD, antithyroid drugs for less than 3 months. PBMC RNA was the source of the TCR library. The V end lost 7 bases, the J end lost 0 bases, and 10 bases lay between the germline ends. Germline CDR1 reads LNHDA; CDR2 reads SQIVND (reference sequence). This CDR3 has 13 residues. This clonotype was seen a handful of times. The target antigen is unknown. Both iRepertoire HTBI primers and Arm-PCR of CDR3 regions were used to build the TCR beta libraries. TCRdb reprocessed the multiplex PCR reads via MiXCR and lists one record per CDR3 protein. Here the sample spans about 300,000 distinct CDR3 sequences, about a sixth being singletons.

This receptor was obtained from a female donor with Graves disease. Specimen: peripheral blood mononuclear cells (PBMCs), collected at new diagnosis, from a patient treated with antithyroid drugs. The chain is built from TRBV19 and TRBJ2-7; maybe TRBD2 (6 bases). The CDR3 DNA follows: TGTGCCAGTACAGCGGGCCTCTCCTACGAGCAGTACTTC. This translates into CASTAGLSYEQYF.